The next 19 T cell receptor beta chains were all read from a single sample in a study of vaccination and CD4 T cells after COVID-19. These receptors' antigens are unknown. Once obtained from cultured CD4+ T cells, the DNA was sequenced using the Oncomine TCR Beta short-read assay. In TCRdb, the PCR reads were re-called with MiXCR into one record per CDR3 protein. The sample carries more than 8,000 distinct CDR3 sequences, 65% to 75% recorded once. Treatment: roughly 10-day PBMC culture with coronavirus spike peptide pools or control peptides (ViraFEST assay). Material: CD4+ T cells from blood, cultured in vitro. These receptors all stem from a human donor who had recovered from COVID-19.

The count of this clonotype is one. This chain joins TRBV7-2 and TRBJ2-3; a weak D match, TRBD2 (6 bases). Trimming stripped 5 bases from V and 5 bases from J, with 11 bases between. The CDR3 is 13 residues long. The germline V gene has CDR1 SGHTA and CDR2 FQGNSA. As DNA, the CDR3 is TGTGCCAGCAGCGATGGAGCGGGAGATACGCAGTATTTT. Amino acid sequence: CASSDGAGDTQYF.

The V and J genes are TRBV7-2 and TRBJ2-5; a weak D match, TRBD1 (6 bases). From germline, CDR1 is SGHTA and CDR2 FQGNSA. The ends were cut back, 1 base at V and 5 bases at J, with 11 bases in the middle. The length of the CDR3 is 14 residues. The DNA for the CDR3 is TGTGCCAGCAGCTTAGGCAGGGGATGGGAGACCCAGTACTTC. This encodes CASSLGRGWETQYF.

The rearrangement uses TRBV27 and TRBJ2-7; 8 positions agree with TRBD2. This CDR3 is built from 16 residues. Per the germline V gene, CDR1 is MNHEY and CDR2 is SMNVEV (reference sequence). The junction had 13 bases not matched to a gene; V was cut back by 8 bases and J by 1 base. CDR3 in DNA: TGTGCCAGCGCTACGAGGTGGCTAGCGGGTTCCTACGAGCAGTACTTC. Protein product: CASATRWLAGSYEQYF.

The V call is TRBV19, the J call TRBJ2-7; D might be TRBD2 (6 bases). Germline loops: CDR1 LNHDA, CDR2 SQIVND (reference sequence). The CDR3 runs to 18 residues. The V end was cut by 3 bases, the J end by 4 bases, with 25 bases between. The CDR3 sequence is CASSIGRATRGYKYEQYF. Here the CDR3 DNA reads TGTGCCAGTAGTATTGGTAGGGCGACGCGGGGATACAAATACGAGCAGTACTTC.

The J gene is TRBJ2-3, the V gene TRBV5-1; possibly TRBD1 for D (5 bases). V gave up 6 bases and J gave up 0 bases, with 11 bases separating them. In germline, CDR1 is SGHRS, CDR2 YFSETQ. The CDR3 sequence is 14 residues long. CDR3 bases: TGCGCCAGCACCCTCGGACACAGCACAGATACGCAGTATTTT. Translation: CASTLGHSTDTQYF.

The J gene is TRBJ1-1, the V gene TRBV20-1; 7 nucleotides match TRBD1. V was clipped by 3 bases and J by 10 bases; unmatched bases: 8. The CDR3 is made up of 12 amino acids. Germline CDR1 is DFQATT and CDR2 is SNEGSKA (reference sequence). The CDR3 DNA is TGCAGTGCTAGCCCAGCAGGGGGGGGAGCTTTCTTT. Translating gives CSASPAGGGAFF.

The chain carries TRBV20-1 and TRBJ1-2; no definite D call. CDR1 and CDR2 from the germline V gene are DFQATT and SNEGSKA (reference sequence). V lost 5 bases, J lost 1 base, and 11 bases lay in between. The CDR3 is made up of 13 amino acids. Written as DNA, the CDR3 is TGCAGTGCTCGGTTCACGGGTAACTATGGCTACACCTTC. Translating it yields CSARFTGNYGYTF.

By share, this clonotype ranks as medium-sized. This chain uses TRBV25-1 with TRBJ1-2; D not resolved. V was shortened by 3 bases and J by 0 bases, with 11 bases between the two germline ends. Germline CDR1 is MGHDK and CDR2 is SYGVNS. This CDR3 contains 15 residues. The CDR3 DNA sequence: TGTGCCAGCAGTGATGGGGTAAATTCTAACTATGGCTACACCTTC. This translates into CASSDGVNSNYGYTF.

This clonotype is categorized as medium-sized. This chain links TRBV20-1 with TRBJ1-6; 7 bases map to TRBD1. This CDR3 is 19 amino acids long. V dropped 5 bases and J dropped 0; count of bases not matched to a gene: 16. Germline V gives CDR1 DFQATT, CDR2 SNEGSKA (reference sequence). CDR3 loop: CSAPQGTSPRSSYNSPLHF. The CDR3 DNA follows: TGCAGTGCTCCACAGGGGACAAGTCCCAGAAGCTCCTATAATTCACCCCTCCACTTT.

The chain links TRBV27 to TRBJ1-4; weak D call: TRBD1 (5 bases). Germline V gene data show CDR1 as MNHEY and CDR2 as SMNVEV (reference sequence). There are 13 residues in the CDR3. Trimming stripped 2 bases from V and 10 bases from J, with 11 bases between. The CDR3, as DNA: TGTGCCAGCAGTTTAGTGGGGGAAGGAAAACTGTTTTTT. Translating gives CASSLVGEGKLFF.

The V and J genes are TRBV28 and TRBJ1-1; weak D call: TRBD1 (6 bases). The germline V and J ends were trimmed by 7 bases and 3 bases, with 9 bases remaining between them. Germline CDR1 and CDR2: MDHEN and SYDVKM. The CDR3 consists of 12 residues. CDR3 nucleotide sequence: TGTGCCAGCACCTACAGGGACACTGAAGCTTTCTTT. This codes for CASTYRDTEAFF.

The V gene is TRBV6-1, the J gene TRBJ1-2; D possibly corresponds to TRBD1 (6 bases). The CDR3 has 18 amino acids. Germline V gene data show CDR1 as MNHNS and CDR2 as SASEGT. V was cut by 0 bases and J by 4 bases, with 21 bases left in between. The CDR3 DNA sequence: TGTGCCAGCAGTGAAGCTTTTGCAACGGGGGCGGGTTCCTATGGCTACACCTTC. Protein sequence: CASSEAFATGAGSYGYTF.

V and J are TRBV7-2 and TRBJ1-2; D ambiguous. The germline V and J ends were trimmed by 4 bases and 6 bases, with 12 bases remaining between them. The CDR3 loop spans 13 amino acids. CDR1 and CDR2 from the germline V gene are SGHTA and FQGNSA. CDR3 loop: CASSSSTNNGYTF. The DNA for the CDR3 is TGTGCCAGCAGCTCTTCCACGAATAATGGCTACACCTTC. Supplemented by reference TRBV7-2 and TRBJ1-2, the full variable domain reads GAGVSQSPSNKVTEKGKDVELRCDPISGHTALYWYRQSLGQGLEFLIYFQGNSAPDKSGLPSDRFSAERTGGSVSTLTIQRTQQEDSAVYLCASSSSTNNGYTFGSGTRLTVV.

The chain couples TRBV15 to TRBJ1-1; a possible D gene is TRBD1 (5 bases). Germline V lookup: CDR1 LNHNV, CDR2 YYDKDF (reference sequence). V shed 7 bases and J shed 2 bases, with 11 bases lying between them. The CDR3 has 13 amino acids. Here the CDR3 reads CATTPGGNTEAFF. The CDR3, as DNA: TGTGCCACCACCCCGGGGGGAAACACTGAAGCTTTCTTT.

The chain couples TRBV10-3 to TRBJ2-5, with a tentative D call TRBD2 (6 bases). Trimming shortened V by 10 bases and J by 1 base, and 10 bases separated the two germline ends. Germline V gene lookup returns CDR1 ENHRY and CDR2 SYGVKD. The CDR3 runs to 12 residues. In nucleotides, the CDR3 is TGTGCCACCGGAGGGGCCCAAGAGACCCAGTACTTC. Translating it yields CATGGAQETQYF.

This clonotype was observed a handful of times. In nucleotides, the CDR3 is TGTGCCAGCAGCGCACGGGGTCAGCCCCAGCATTTT. Translation gives CASSARGQPQHF. V usage is TRBV7-2 and J usage is TRBJ1-5; D gene uncertain. CDR1 is SGHTA and CDR2 is FQGNSA in the germline V gene. V lost 5 bases and J 6 bases, leaving 8 bases between the germline ends. This CDR3 comprises 12 residues.

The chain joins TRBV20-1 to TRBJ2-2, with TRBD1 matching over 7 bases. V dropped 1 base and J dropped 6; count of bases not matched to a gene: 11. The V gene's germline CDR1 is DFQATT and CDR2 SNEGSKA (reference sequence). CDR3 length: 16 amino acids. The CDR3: CSARGTRGWFSGELFF. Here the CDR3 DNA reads TGCAGTGCTAGAGGAACCAGGGGGTGGTTCTCCGGGGAGCTGTTTTTT.

The CDR3 spells CASTRWGGDGYTF. The DNA of the CDR3 is TGTGCCAGCACCCGGTGGGGGGGTGACGGCTACACCTTC. The V and J genes are TRBV6-2 or TRBV6-3 and TRBJ1-2, with D maybe TRBD1 (5 bases). Germline CDR1 MNHEY, CDR2 SVGEGT. V was cut by 7 bases and J by 8 bases, with 17 bases left in between. The CDR3 sequence is 13 residues long.

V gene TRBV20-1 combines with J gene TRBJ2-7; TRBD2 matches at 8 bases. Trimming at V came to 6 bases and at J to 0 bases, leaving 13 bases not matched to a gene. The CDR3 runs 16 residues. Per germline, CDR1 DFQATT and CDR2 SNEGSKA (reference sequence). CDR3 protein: CSAKRSGGRSSYEQYF. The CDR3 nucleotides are TGCAGTGCCAAACGCTCCGGCGGGAGGAGCTCCTACGAGCAGTACTTC.